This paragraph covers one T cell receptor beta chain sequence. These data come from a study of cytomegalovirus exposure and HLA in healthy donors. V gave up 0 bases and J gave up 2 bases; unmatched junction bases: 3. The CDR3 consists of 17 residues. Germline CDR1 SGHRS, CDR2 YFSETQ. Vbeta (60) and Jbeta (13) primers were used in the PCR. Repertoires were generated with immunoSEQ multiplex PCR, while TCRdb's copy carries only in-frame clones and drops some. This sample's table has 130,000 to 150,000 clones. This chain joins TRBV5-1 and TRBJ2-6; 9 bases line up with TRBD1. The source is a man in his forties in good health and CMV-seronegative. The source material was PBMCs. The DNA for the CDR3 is TGCGCCAGCAGCTTGGGGACAGGGGCGCCTGGGGCCAACGTCCTGACTTTC. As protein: CASSLGTGAPGANVLTF.